These 32 T cell receptor beta chains came from one sample sequenced in a study of technical replicates of blood from several donors. Method: immunoSEQ multiplex PCR; TCRdb's copy keeps in-frame clones and lacks some. The sample yields 65,000 to 85,000 clones, 96% seen once. Sequencing was done on a sample of T cells isolated from PBMCs. The receptor set was obtained from a human donor in good health.

V and J are TRBV29-1 and TRBJ2-3; TRBD1 matches at 7 bases. CDR3 size: 13 residues. The germline gives CDR1 SQVTM, CDR2 ANQGSEA. V trimming: 6 bases; J trimming: 2 bases; junction bases outside the gene matches: 5. In DNA, the CDR3 is TGCAGCGTGGGACAGACCCCCACAGATACGCAGTATTTT. It specifies CSVGQTPTDTQYF.

The chain recombines TRBV5-6 with TRBJ2-7; D unresolved. Germline V gene data show CDR1 as SGHDT and CDR2 as YYEEEE. Between the trimmed V and J ends, which lost 0 bases and 7 bases, there was a span of 14 bases. The CDR3 has 14 residues. CDR3 sequence (DNA): TGTGCCAGCAGCTTGGGAGGCTACGGCGGAGAGCAGTACTTC. Its translation is CASSLGGYGGEQYF.

The chain carries TRBV15 and TRBJ1-5; 8 nucleotides match TRBD1. Germline lookup yields CDR1 LNHNV and CDR2 YYDKDF (reference sequence). V lost 1 base to trimming and J lost 6 bases; unmatched junction nucleotides: 8. The CDR3 totals 16 residues. The chain's CDR3 is CATSRARTGSSQPQHF. The CDR3 DNA reads TGTGCCACCAGCAGAGCCCGGACAGGGTCCTCTCAGCCCCAGCATTTT.

The CDR3, as DNA: TGCAGCGTTGAGTCGGGTAGCGGGGGCCTCACAGATACGCAGTATTTT. This gives the protein CSVESGSGGLTDTQYF. V gene TRBV29-1 combines with J gene TRBJ2-3; TRBD2 agrees at 9 bases. Germline assignment: CDR1 SQVTM and CDR2 ANQGSEA. The V segment lost 3 bases and the J segment 2 bases; nucleotides outside the gene matches: 9. The CDR3 covers 16 residues.

This chain connects TRBV19 to TRBJ1-6; maybe TRBD1 (6 bases). Trimming left V 7 bases short and J 7 bases short, with 14 bases between. This CDR3 contains 14 residues. The germline CDR1 and CDR2 sequences are LNHDA and SQIVND (reference sequence). The CDR3 loop reads CASKYGTQNSPLHF. CDR3 bases: TGTGCCAGTAAATACGGGACACAAAATTCACCCCTCCACTTT.

The chain couples TRBV5-1 to TRBJ1-2, with 7 bases fitting TRBD1. CDR1 and CDR2 (germline): SGHRS, YFSETQ. V dropped 3 bases and J dropped 0; count of bases not matched to a gene: 2. The CDR3 spans 14 residues. This CDR3 is CASSSRGANYGYTF. CDR3 bases: TGCGCCAGCAGCTCCAGGGGGGCTAACTATGGCTACACCTTC. Together with reference TRBV5-1 and TRBJ1-2, the CDR3 gives the full variable domain: KAGVTQTPRYLIKTRGQQVTLSCSPISGHRSVSWYQQTPGQGLQFLFEYFSETQRNKGNFPGRFSGRQFSNSRSEMNVSTLELGDSALYLCASSSRGANYGYTFGSGTRLTVV.

The chain links TRBV27 to TRBJ2-1; 9 nucleotides align to TRBD2. Germline CDR1 is MNHEY and CDR2 is SMNVEV (reference sequence). This CDR3 spans 15 amino acids. The V and J ends lost 3 bases and 8 bases, in that order; junction bases with no gene match: 8. CDR3 protein: CASSFVSGSVYEQFF. Here the CDR3 DNA reads TGTGCCAGCAGTTTTGTTAGCGGGAGTGTATATGAGCAGTTCTTC.

This clone occurred once. This chain joins TRBV28 and TRBJ2-7, with D tentatively TRBD2 (6 bases). Trimming shortened V by 6 bases and J by 3 bases, and 15 bases separated the two germline ends. The CDR3 runs 14 residues. Germline V gene sequence: CDR1 MDHEN, CDR2 SYDVKM. DNA of the CDR3: TGTGCCAGCAGCCGACTAGAGGAAGGCTACGAGCAGTACTTC. The encoded protein is CASSRLEEGYEQYF.

The chain has TRBV9 and TRBJ1-2; D is unclear. The V gene lost 2 bases and the J gene lost 2 bases, with 13 bases spanning the gap. The CDR3 loop spans 15 amino acids. CDR1 and CDR2 (germline): SGDLS, YYNGEE. CDR3 DNA sequence: TGTGCCAGCAGCGTCGATATGGCCATCAACTATGGCTACACCTTC. Amino acids: CASSVDMAINYGYTF.

The chain couples TRBV2 to TRBJ2-3; D perhaps matches TRBD1 (6 bases). Germline CDR1 is SNHLY and CDR2 is FYNNEI. V was clipped by 7 bases and J by 4 bases, with 18 bases between them. The CDR3 loop spans 15 amino acids. CDR3 residues: CASNKQGLSADTQYF. The CDR3 DNA sequence: TGTGCCAGCAATAAACAGGGTCTTAGTGCAGATACGCAGTATTTT.

This sequence joins TRBV7-9 and TRBJ1-1; tentative D call: TRBD1 (5 bases). The CDR3 totals 17 residues. CDR1 SEHNR and CDR2 FQNEAQ come from the germline V gene (reference sequence). Trimming removed 5 bases from V and 3 bases from J, with 22 bases in between. The CDR3, as DNA: TGTGCCAGCAGCCCCGTTTTCCGCGCCAGGGTGGACACTGAAGCTTTCTTT. This gives the protein CASSPVFRARVDTEAFF.

The chain recombines TRBV9 with TRBJ1-1, with a tentative D call TRBD1 (6 bases). The CDR3 contains 16 residues. V was clipped by 4 bases and J by 0 bases, with 16 bases between them. Germline V gene sequence: CDR1 SGDLS, CDR2 YYNGEE. The CDR3 bases are TGTGCCAGCAGCCAAAGGATGACAGGATTGAACACTGAAGCTTTCTTT. Translated: CASSQRMTGLNTEAFF.

This chain joins TRBV11-3 and TRBJ2-2, with TRBD1 as a possible D gene (6 bases). Looked up from germline, CDR1 is SGHNT and CDR2 is YENEEA. The CDR3 sequence is 15 residues long. V lost 6 bases and J lost 1, with 12 bases in between. This chain's CDR3 is CASSAQGLNTGELFF. In nucleotides, the CDR3 is TGTGCCAGCAGTGCCCAGGGGTTGAACACCGGGGAGCTGTTTTTT.

The chain joins TRBV9 to TRBJ1-3, with 7 positions matching TRBD1. With 4 bases clipped from V and 5 bases from J, the junction kept 12 bases outside the gene matches. Looked up from germline, CDR1 is SGDLS and CDR2 is YYNGEE. This CDR3 is built from 16 residues. Here the CDR3 reads CASSQHHRDSRNTIYF. The CDR3 DNA follows: TGTGCCAGCAGCCAACACCACCGGGACAGCAGAAACACCATATATTTT.

This chain connects TRBV6-5 to TRBJ2-7; tentative D call: TRBD1 (6 bases). The CDR3 is made up of 16 amino acids. V gave up 2 bases and J gave up 2 bases, with 16 bases separating them. CDR1 and CDR2 (germline): MNHEY, SVGAGI. CDR3 bases: TGTGCCAGCAGTTACGCTCTACAGGGATCGACCTACGAGCAGTACTTC. It translates to CASSYALQGSTYEQYF.

V and J are TRBV7-9 and TRBJ2-5, with TRBD2 as a possible D gene (6 bases). The CDR3 contains 18 residues. Looked up from germline, CDR1 is SEHNR and CDR2 is FQNEAQ (reference sequence). Trimming removed 1 base from V and 0 bases from J, with 18 bases in between. This CDR3 reads CASSLGLGGPGYQETQYF. The CDR3 DNA reads TGTGCCAGCAGCTTAGGACTGGGGGGTCCGGGGTACCAAGAGACCCAGTACTTC.

V gene TRBV6-1 combines with J gene TRBJ2-7; 8 bases are a match to TRBD2. Germline V gene sequence: CDR1 MNHNS, CDR2 SASEGT. J lost 2 bases, V lost 1 base, and 7 bases had no gene match. The CDR3 loop spans 16 amino acids. CDR3 sequence reads: CASSEEGLVFPYEQYF. In nucleotides, the CDR3 is TGTGCCAGCAGTGAAGAGGGACTAGTATTCCCCTACGAGCAGTACTTC.

The chain links TRBV5-1 to TRBJ2-7; TRBD1 might be the D (5 bases). Germline lookup yields CDR1 SGHRS and CDR2 YFSETQ. The germline V and J ends were trimmed by 4 bases and 5 bases, with 7 bases remaining between them. The CDR3 consists of 11 residues. This CDR3 is CASSGADEQYF. Written as DNA, the CDR3 is TGCGCCAGCAGCGGGGCCGACGAGCAGTACTTC.

The rearrangement links TRBV9 to TRBJ2-5; possible D gene TRBD1, 8 bases. The CDR3 has 15 residues. Germline CDR1 reads SGDLS; CDR2 reads YYNGEE. The V end was cut by 0 bases, the J end by 5 bases, with 14 bases between. DNA of the CDR3: TGTGCCAGCAGCGTAGCTACAGGGGGGGACGAGACCCAGTACTTC. Protein sequence: CASSVATGGDETQYF.

The genes are TRBV10-1 and TRBJ2-6, with 7 positions matching TRBD2. After removal of 4 bases from V and 1 base from J, the junction contained 13 bases not matched to a gene. The germline V gene encodes CDR1 WNHNN and CDR2 SYGVQD (reference sequence). This CDR3 is built from 19 residues. CDR3 sequence reads: CASSAAGDRFFSGANVLTF. CDR3 nucleotide sequence: TGCGCCAGCAGTGCGGCGGGAGACCGGTTTTTTTCTGGGGCCAACGTCCTGACTTTC.

DNA for the CDR3: TGTGCCAGCAGCCAGGAAAAGGACAGGGAGCAGTACTTC. Amino acid sequence: CASSQEKDREQYF. The gene calls are TRBV4-2 and TRBJ2-7; 7 bases line up with TRBD1. In germline, CDR1 is LGHNA, CDR2 YNFKEQ. The CDR3 is 13 amino acids. V shed 3 bases and J 7 bases; nucleotides not matched to a gene: 6.

The chain has TRBV19 and TRBJ1-1; D is possibly TRBD1 (6 bases). Germline CDR1 reads LNHDA; CDR2 reads SQIVND (reference sequence). CDR3 length: 14 residues. V lost 9 bases to trimming and J lost 6 bases, with 20 bases between them. In nucleotides, the CDR3 is TGTGCCAGCCGTACGGGGGGCGTATCGTCTGAAGCTTTCTTT. Amino acid sequence: CASRTGGVSSEAFF.

The J gene is TRBJ2-5, the V gene TRBV11-3, with 14 bases aligning to TRBD2. The V and J ends lost 2 bases and 7 bases, in that order; junction bases with no gene match: 12. The germline gives CDR1 SGHNT, CDR2 YENEEA. CDR3 length: 18 amino acids. The CDR3 protein is CASSLRTSGGSRKGTQYF. The CDR3 coding sequence is TGTGCCAGCAGCTTAAGGACTAGCGGGGGGTCCCGAAAAGGGACCCAGTACTTC.

Here the CDR3 reads CASTTGGGNQPQHF. DNA of the CDR3: TGTGCCAGTACCACCGGGGGGGGGAATCAGCCCCAGCATTTT. The gene calls are TRBV19 and TRBJ1-5; possible D gene TRBD1, 5 bases. With 7 bases removed from V and 4 bases from J, the gap between germline ends came to 14 bases. Germline CDR1 and CDR2: LNHDA and SQIVND (reference sequence). The length of the CDR3 is 14 residues.

This chain uses TRBV27 with TRBJ2-5; 7 nucleotides agree with TRBD2. Looked up from germline, CDR1 is MNHEY and CDR2 is SMNVEV (reference sequence). The CDR3 contains 14 residues. V shed 4 bases, J shed 0 bases, and the junction held 2 bases outside the gene matches. As DNA, the CDR3 is TGTGCCAGCAGTTCCGGGAGGAACCAAGAGACCCAGTACTTC. Encoded protein: CASSSGRNQETQYF.

J is TRBJ2-7 and V is TRBV21-1; TRBD1, as called in the table, went unchecked against the DNA. TRBV21-1 represents a pseudogene. The length of the CDR3 is 22 residues. CDR3 DNA sequence: TGTGCCAGCAGCAAAGTAGGGCTAACAACGCGATTCTCGGGACAGGGGGAATACGAGCAGTACTTC. Protein product: CASSKVGLTTRFSGQGEYEQYF.

The chain links TRBV29-1 to TRBJ2-1, with D perhaps matching TRBD2 (6 bases). CDR1 and CDR2 from the germline V gene are SQVTM and ANQGSEA. The CDR3 is made up of 12 amino acids. With 7 bases removed from V and 5 bases from J, the gap between germline ends came to 12 bases. This chain's CDR3 is CSARDWDNEQFF. As DNA, the CDR3 is TGCAGCGCCCGGGACTGGGACAATGAGCAGTTCTTC.

V usage is TRBV7-4 and J usage is TRBJ2-3, with no clear D. The germline CDR1 and CDR2 sequences are SGHVT and SQSDAQ. The ends were cut back, 5 bases at V and 0 bases at J, with 12 bases in the middle. This CDR3 is built from 15 residues. CDR3 region: CASSRLTYSTDTQYF. CDR3 nucleotides: TGTGCCAGCAGCCGTCTGACATATAGCACAGATACGCAGTATTTT.

This chain links TRBV11-3 with TRBJ1-1; 11 bases are shared with TRBD1. CDR1 and CDR2 from the germline V gene are SGHNT and YENEEA. The CDR3 totals 16 residues. The ends lost 5 bases at V and 2 bases at J; junction bases unmatched: 7. The CDR3 DNA follows: TGTGCCAGCAGCCCAGGACAGGGGGCGCTTAACACTGAAGCTTTCTTT. Protein: CASSPGQGALNTEAFF.

The V gene is TRBV25-1, the J gene TRBJ1-6; a weak D match, TRBD1 (6 bases). Between the trimmed V and J ends, which lost 7 bases and 8 bases, there was a span of 12 bases. Germline values: CDR1 MGHDK, CDR2 SYGVNS. The CDR3 is 13 residues long. CDR3 amino acids: CASTGGFDSPLHF. The CDR3 bases are TGTGCCAGCACGGGGGGCTTTGATTCACCCCTCCACTTT.

The CDR3 loop is CASSEDWTGELFF. CDR3 DNA sequence: TGTGCCAGCAGTGAAGACTGGACCGGGGAGCTGTTTTTT. The rearrangement links TRBV6-4 to TRBJ2-2; no clear D gene. The germline V gene encodes CDR1 MRHNA and CDR2 SNTAGT. This CDR3 comprises 13 residues. V dropped 3 bases and J dropped 5 bases, with 7 bases sitting between them.

The CDR3 region is CASSLGAGALSGANVLTF. For the CDR3, the DNA is TGCGCCAGCAGCTTGGGGGCAGGGGCCCTCTCTGGGGCCAACGTCCTGACTTTC. The rearrangement links TRBV5-1 to TRBJ2-6; D is perhaps TRBD1 (6 bases). V was cut by 0 bases and J by 0 bases, with 13 bases left in between. The germline gives CDR1 SGHRS, CDR2 YFSETQ. The CDR3 covers 18 residues.